This T cell receptor beta chain derives from a study of cytomegalovirus exposure and HLA in healthy donors. Overall study context: Samples from HLA-typed donors yielded around 85 million unique TCRs in an early data release.

V gave up 3 bases and J gave up 2 bases; unmatched junction bases: 10. Germline V gene data show CDR1 as KGHSH and CDR2 as LQKENI. The CDR3 spans 17 residues. PCR amplification relied on 60 Vbeta primers (plus 13 Jbeta primers). Libraries were prepared by immunoSEQ multiplex PCR; TCRdb keeps only in-frame clonotypes and omits some of them. The sample lists 100,000 or so clones; around 77% were seen once. As for this clone: Its antigen is still unknown.

General observations from the study: Common viral pathogens seemed to be connected with several of the most significant clusters, according to a later analysis. High sensitivity and specificity were reportedly achieved when the classifier diagnosed cytomegalovirus status.

Source material: PBMCs. The chain links TRBV18 to TRBJ2-7; 10 positions agree with TRBD1. The origin of this receptor is a woman aged 40 to 50 in good health and CMV-seropositive. CDR3 in amino acids: CASSPLTPGTGAYEQYF. DNA of the CDR3: TGTGCCAGCTCACCTTTAACCCCCGGGACAGGGGCCTACGAGCAGTACTTC.